One and the same sample provided the 14 T cell receptor beta chains below, sequenced in a study of shared clonotypes between healthy human individuals. This table comes from immunoSEQ multiplex PCR, and its TCRdb copy is limited to in-frame clones, with some not included. The data contain tens of thousands of clones, about 64% of them singletons. What was sequenced was memory CD8+ T cells sorted from blood. Regarding subset: CD45RO+ cells pooled with CCR7-negative TemRA cells. All receptors derive from a man aged 25-45 years in good health.

V usage is TRBV6-5 and J usage is TRBJ2-7; TRBD2 matches at 10 bases. Germline CDR1 reads MNHEY; CDR2 reads SVGAGI. The CDR3 contains 13 residues. The ends lost 5 bases at V and 7 bases at J; junction bases unmatched: 5. CDR3 in DNA: TGTGCCAGCAGTCTAGCGGGAGTCTATGAGCAGTACTTC. Its translation: CASSLAGVYEQYF.

This clone turned up a few times. The rearrangement joins TRBV7-8 to TRBJ2-1; 10 nucleotides align to TRBD2. This CDR3 comprises 16 residues. In germline, CDR1 is SGHVS, CDR2 FQNEAQ. V lost 5 bases, J lost 1 base, and 5 bases stayed unmatched. CDR3 protein: CASSPAAGGSYNEQFF. The CDR3 coding sequence is TGTGCCAGCAGCCCGGCAGCGGGAGGGTCCTACAATGAGCAGTTCTTC.

The V and J genes are TRBV19 and TRBJ2-7, with D possibly matching TRBD1 (6 bases). CDR1 and CDR2 (germline): LNHDA, SQIVND (reference sequence). The CDR3 has 13 residues. V dropped 3 bases and J dropped 2 bases, with 8 bases sitting between them. This CDR3 is CASSMGATYEQYF. As DNA, the CDR3 is TGTGCCAGTAGTATGGGGGCGACCTACGAGCAGTACTTC.

The gene calls are TRBV28 and TRBJ2-7; TRBD1 might be the D (7 bases). From germline, CDR1 is MDHEN and CDR2 SYDVKM. V gave up 10 bases and J gave up 2 bases, with 9 bases separating them. This CDR3 comprises 11 residues. CDR3 sequence: CATGGTYEQYF. As DNA, the CDR3 is TGTGCCACAGGGGGGACCTACGAGCAGTACTTC.

The rearrangement joins TRBV9 to TRBJ2-1; D tentatively reads TRBD1 or TRBD2 (5 bases each). The germline CDR1 and CDR2 sequences are SGDLS and YYNGEE. This CDR3 contains 13 residues. With 3 bases removed from V and 15 bases from J, the gap between germline ends came to 19 bases. CDR3 nucleotide sequence: TGTGCCAGCAGCGCCAAGGGGATAGCGACGGTGTTCTTC. Amino acid sequence: CASSAKGIATVFF.

The chain uses TRBV28 and TRBJ2-1; TRBD2 matches 8 bases. Germline CDR1 and CDR2: MDHEN and SYDVKM. The CDR3 length is 15 residues. V lost 6 bases to trimming and J lost 6 bases; unmatched junction nucleotides: 10. The CDR3 spells CASRVAGNWGNEQFF. The CDR3 DNA is TGTGCCAGCAGGGTAGCGGGAAACTGGGGCAATGAGCAGTTCTTC.

This rearrangement joins TRBV7-9 to TRBJ2-5, with unresolved D. The CDR3 sequence is 14 residues long. Germline-derived CDR1 and CDR2 are SEHNR and FQNEAQ (reference sequence). The V end was cut by 5 bases, the J end by 7 bases, with 17 bases between. The CDR3 protein is CASSPSPPMMTQYF. The CDR3 DNA follows: TGTGCCAGCAGCCCCAGCCCGCCAATGATGACCCAGTACTTC.

The gene calls are TRBV7-9 and TRBJ1-2; perhaps TRBD1 as D (5 bases). The CDR3 spans 16 residues. Germline V gene sequence: CDR1 SEHNR, CDR2 FQNEAQ (reference sequence). V lost 3 bases, J lost 3 bases, and 17 bases lay in between. The CDR3 DNA reads TGTGCCAGCAGCTTGGACGGACGGAGGGGACACTATGGCTACACCTTC. This encodes CASSLDGRRGHYGYTF.

Only a few counts were recorded for this clone. The chain joins TRBV10-2 to TRBJ2-5; D gene uncertain. The V gene lost 2 bases and the J gene lost 5 bases, with 6 bases spanning the gap. CDR1 is WSHSY, CDR2 SAAADI, per germline. The length of the CDR3 is 12 residues. In DNA form, the CDR3 reads TGCGCCAGCAGTGAGGTTGGTGAGACCCAGTACTTC. Its translation is CASSEVGETQYF.

On this clone: This clone may be a read error of a much larger clone one base away. The chain combines TRBV25-1 with TRBJ2-2; 7 bases line up with TRBD1. This CDR3 is 14 amino acids long. The trim removed 4 bases at V and 1 base at J, leaving 0 bases unmatched. Germline V gene sequence: CDR1 MGHDK, CDR2 SYGVNS. This chain's CDR3 is CASSGTGNTGELFF. DNA of the CDR3: TGTGCCAGCAGTGGGACAGGGAACACCGGGGAGCTGTTTTTT.

With respect to this clone: Other DNA variants within this sample encode the same CDR3. The J gene is TRBJ2-7, the V gene TRBV9, with TRBD1 as a possible D gene (6 bases). V dropped 0 bases and J dropped 3 bases, with 10 bases sitting between them. The germline V gene has CDR1 SGDLS and CDR2 YYNGEE. CDR3 length equals 14 residues. The CDR3 sequence: CASSVGGQGYEQYF. In DNA form, the CDR3 reads TGTGCCAGCAGCGTAGGGGGACAAGGCTACGAGCAGTACTTC.

The chain is built from TRBV27 and TRBJ1-1; possibly TRBD1 for D (6 bases). The V end was cut by 1 base, the J end by 0 bases, with 6 bases between. The CDR3 is made up of 14 amino acids. The germline V gene encodes CDR1 MNHEY and CDR2 SMNVEV (reference sequence). CDR3 nucleotide sequence: TGTGCCAGCAGTTTATACAGGGTGAACACTGAAGCTTTCTTT. Its translation: CASSLYRVNTEAFF.

J is TRBJ2-6 and V is TRBV5-1; no reliable D call. This CDR3 spans 15 amino acids. The V gene's germline CDR1 is SGHRS and CDR2 YFSETQ. V lost 3 bases to trimming and J lost 0 bases, with 7 bases between them. CDR3: CASSSLTSGANVLTF. The CDR3 DNA sequence: TGCGCCAGCAGCTCCTTAACCTCTGGGGCCAACGTCCTGACTTTC.

The chain couples TRBV13 to TRBJ1-5, with D perhaps matching TRBD1 (6 bases). The CDR3 runs to 16 residues. V was clipped by 3 bases and J by 3 bases, with 15 bases between them. Germline-derived CDR1 and CDR2 are PRHDT and FYEKMQ (reference sequence). The CDR3: CASSLSTGENNQPQHF. The CDR3 DNA is TGTGCCAGCAGCTTGTCGACAGGCGAAAACAATCAGCCCCAGCATTTT.